This T cell receptor beta chain was identified in a study of blood T cell repertoires in COVID-19. The CDR3 is made up of 14 amino acids. The germline V and J ends were trimmed by 4 bases and 7 bases, with 14 bases remaining between them. Germline V gives CDR1 LNHDA, CDR2 SQIVND (reference sequence). Sequencing was performed with immunoSEQ multiplex PCR; in TCRdb, only in-frame clones are kept and a portion is missing. Altogether hundreds of thousands of clones are present, roughly nine tenths being singletons, with the ten largest covering 2% to 3%. Source material: PBMCs or T cells enriched from blood (not recorded which). The receptor comes from a man between 60 and 75 years old who had recovered from COVID-19. V is TRBV19 and J is TRBJ1-5; D is uncertain. The CDR3 reads CASSRGSGRQPQHF. The CDR3 nucleotides are TGTGCCAGTAGTAGAGGGAGTGGACGGCAGCCCCAGCATTTT.